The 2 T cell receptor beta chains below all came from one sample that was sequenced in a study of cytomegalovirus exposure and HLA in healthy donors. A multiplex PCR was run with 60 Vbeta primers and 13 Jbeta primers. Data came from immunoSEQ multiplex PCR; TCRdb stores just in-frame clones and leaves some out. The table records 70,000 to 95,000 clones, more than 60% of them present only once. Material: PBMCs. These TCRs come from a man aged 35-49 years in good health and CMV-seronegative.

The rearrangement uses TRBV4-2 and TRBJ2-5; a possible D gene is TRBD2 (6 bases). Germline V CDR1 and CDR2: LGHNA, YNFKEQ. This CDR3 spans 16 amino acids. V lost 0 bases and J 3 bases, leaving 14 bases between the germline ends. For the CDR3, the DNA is TGTGCCAGCAGCCAAGATGGGCGGGGTGGGGAAGAGACCCAGTACTTC. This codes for CASSQDGRGGEETQYF.

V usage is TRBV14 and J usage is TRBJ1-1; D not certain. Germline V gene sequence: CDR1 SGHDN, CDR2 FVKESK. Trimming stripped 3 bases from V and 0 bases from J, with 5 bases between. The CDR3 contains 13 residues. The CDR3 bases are TGTGCCAGCAGCCATTCTATGAACACTGAAGCTTTCTTT. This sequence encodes CASSHSMNTEAFF.